The clone carrying this T cell receptor beta chain was seen a single time. Its specificity is unknown. This sample was taken from a study of graft-versus-host responses after intestinal transplantation. Whole-study context: Multivisceral, liver-intestinal, or isolated intestinal transplants were performed in recipients.

General study findings and limits: GvH clones surfaced in recipient marrow, some emerging earlier in ileum or blood. Maximum circulating GvH clone levels tracked with early post-transplant HvG decreases.

The CDR3 is 16 amino acids. CDR1 is SGHTA, CDR2 FQGTGA, per germline. V lost 3 bases and J lost 4; bases outside the gene matches: 10. Repertoires were generated with immunoSEQ multiplex PCR, while TCRdb's copy carries only in-frame clones and drops some. This sample has around 67,000 clones; over 75% occur once, and the top ten carry roughly 0.4%. The sequence derives from a human donor who was the organ donor for an intestinal transplant. The sample in question was unstimulated CD4+ T cells sorted from spleen or lymph node cells, obtained before transplant. The V gene is TRBV7-3, the J gene TRBJ2-5; 8 positions match TRBD1. In DNA form, the CDR3 reads TGTGCCAGCAGCTTTGGGGCAGGGGGCCCGGGAGAGACCCAGTACTTC. This gives the protein CASSFGAGGPGETQYF. Together with reference TRBV7-3 and TRBJ2-5, the CDR3 gives the full variable domain: GAGVSQTPSNKVTEKGKYVELRCDPISGHTALYWYRQSLGQGPEFLIYFQGTGAADDSGLPNDRFFAVRPEGSVSTLKIQRTERGDSAVYLCASSFGAGGPGETQYFGPGTRLLVL.